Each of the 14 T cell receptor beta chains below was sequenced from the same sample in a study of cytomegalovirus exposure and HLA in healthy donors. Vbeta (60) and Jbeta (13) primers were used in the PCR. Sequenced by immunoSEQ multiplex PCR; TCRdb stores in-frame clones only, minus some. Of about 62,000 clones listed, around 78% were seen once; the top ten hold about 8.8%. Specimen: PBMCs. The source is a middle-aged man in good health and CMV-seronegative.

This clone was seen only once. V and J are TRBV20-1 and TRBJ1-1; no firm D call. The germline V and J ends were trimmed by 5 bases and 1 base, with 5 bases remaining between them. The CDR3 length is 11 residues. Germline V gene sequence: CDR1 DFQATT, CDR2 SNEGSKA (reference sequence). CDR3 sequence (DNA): TGCAGTGCTTGGCAGAACACTGAAGCTTTCTTT. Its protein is CSAWQNTEAFF.

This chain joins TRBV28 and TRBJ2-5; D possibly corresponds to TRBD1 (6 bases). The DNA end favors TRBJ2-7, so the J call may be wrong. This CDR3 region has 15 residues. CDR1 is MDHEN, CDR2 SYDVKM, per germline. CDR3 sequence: CASSSPRQGFYEQYF. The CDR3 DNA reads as TGTGCCAGCAGCTCGCCGCGGCAGGGGTTCTACGAGCAGTACTTC.

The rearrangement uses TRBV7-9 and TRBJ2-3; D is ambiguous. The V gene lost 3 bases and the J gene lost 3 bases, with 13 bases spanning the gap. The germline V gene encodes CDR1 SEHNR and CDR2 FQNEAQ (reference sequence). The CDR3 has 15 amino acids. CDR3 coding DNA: TGTGCCAGCAGCTTCCCCGCTGGCGGAACAGATACGCAGTATTTT. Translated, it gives CASSFPAGGTDTQYF.

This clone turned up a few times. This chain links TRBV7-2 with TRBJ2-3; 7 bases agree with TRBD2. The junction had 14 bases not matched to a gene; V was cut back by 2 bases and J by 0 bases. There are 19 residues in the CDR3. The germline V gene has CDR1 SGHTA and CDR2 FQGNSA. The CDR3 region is CASSLSLPIAGDSTDTQYF. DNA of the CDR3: TGTGCCAGCAGCTTAAGCCTCCCTATAGCGGGTGATAGCACAGATACGCAGTATTTT.

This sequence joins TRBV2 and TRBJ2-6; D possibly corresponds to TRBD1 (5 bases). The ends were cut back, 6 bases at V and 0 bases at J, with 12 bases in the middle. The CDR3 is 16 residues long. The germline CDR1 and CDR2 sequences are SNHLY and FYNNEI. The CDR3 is CASREIQVSGANVLTF. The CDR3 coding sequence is TGTGCCAGCAGGGAGATACAGGTCTCTGGGGCCAACGTCCTGACTTTC.

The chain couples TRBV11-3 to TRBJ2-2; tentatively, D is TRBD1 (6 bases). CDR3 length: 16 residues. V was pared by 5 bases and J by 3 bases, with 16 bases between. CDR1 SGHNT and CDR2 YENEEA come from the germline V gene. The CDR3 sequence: CASSPRGGEDTGELFF. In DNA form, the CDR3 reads TGTGCCAGCAGCCCACGAGGGGGAGAAGACACCGGGGAGCTGTTTTTT.

The CDR3 region is CASSPTTGYNQPQHF. The CDR3 bases are TGTGCCAGCAGCCCGACGACAGGGTACAATCAGCCCCAGCATTTT. The genes are TRBV9 and TRBJ1-5, with TRBD1 identical over 7 bases. Losses at the gene ends were 4 bases for V and 3 bases for J; bases not matched to a gene: 7. In germline, CDR1 is SGDLS, CDR2 YYNGEE. This CDR3 comprises 15 residues.

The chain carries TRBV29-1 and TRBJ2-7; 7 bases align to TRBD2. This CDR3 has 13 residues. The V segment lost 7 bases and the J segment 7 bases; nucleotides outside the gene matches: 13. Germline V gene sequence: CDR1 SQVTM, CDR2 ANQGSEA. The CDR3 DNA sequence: TGCAGCGGGGCTGGGAGGGCCCTAGGGGAGCAGTACTTC. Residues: CSGAGRALGEQYF.

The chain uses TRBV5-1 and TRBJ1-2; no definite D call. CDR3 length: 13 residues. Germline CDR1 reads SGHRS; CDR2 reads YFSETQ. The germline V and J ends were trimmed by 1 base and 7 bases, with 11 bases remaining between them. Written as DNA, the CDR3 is TGCGCCAGCAGCTTGATGGTTCCGGGTGGCTACACCTTC. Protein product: CASSLMVPGGYTF.

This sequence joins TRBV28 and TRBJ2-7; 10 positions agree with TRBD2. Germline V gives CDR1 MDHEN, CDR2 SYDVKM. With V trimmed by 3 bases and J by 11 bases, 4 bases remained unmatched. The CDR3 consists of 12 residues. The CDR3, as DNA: TGTGCCAGCAGTTTTCTAGCGGGAGAGAAGTACTTC. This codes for CASSFLAGEKYF.

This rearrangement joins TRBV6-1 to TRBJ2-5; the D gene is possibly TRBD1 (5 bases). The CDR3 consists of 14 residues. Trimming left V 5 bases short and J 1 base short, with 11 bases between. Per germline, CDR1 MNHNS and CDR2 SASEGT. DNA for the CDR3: TGTGCCAGCAGTACCAGCAGGGCCCAAGAGACCCAGTACTTC. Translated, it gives CASSTSRAQETQYF.

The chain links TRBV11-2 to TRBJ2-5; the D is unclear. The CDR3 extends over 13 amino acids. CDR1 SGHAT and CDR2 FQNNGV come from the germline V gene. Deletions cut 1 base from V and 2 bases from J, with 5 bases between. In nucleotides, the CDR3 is TGTGCCAGCAGCTTAGTTCAGCAAGAGACCCAGTACTTC. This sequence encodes CASSLVQQETQYF.

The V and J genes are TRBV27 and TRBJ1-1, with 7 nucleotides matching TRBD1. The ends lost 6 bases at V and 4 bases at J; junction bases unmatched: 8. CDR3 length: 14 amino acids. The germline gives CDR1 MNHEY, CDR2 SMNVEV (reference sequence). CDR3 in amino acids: CASRLQGFSTEAFF. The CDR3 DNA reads TGTGCCAGCAGATTACAGGGGTTTAGCACTGAAGCTTTCTTT.

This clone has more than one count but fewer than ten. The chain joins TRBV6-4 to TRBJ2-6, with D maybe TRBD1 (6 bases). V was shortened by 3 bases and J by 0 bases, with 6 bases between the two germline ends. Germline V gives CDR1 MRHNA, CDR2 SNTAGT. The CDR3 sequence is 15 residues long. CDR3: CASSEDSSGANVLTF. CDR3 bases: TGTGCCAGCAGTGAGGACAGCTCTGGGGCCAACGTCCTGACTTTC.